The rows below give T cell receptor beta chains drawn from one sample of a study of T cells of healthy individuals. TCRdb re-called the 5' RACE reads with MiXCR, one entry per CDR3 protein. This table has around 83,000 distinct CDR3 sequences, approximately 5.4% appearing once. The receptors here all came from a female donor in good health. The CDR3 runs from the conserved cysteine through the conserved F or W. D genes are given only for firm matches. The size field is filled for only some rows; it gives once, few, many or a size class.

v_call	d_call	clone_size	j_call	cdr3_length	cdr3_nt	cdr3_aa
TRBV3-1	.	.	TRBJ1-2	14	TGTGCCAGCAGCCAAGATCTTGGGGTGCGAGGCTACACCTTC	CASSQDLGVRGYTF
TRBV12-3/TRBV12-4	.	few	TRBJ1-2	16	TGTGCCAGCAGAAAAGGGGGGGCACTAGCTAACTATGGCTACACCTTC	CASRKGGALANYGYTF
TRBV29-1	.	few	TRBJ2-7	13	TGCAGCGTTGCCGGAGGGTACTCCTACGAGCAGTACTTC	CSVAGGYSYEQYF
TRBV7-2	.	.	TRBJ1-5	15	TGTGCCAGCAGCTTATCCGGGGTCGGCAATCAGCCCCAGCATTTT	CASSLSGVGNQPQHF
TRBV2	.	medium-sized	TRBJ2-7	15	TGTGCCAGCAGTAACGACGGAGTAAGCTCCTACGAGCAGTACTTC	CASSNDGVSSYEQYF
TRBV20-1	TRBD2	few	TRBJ2-1	14	TGCAGTGCTAGAGAGGGGACTAGCGGCAATGAGCAGTTCTTC	CSAREGTSGNEQFF
TRBV10-3	TRBD2	many	TRBJ2-3	16	TGTGCCATCAGTGAGATCGTTAGCGGGAGCGCAGATACGCAGTATTTT	CAISEIVSGSADTQYF
TRBV4-1	.	.	TRBJ1-1	15	TGCGCCAGCAGCCGAGAGGGATACTCGAACACTGAAGCTTTCTTT	CASSREGYSNTEAFF
TRBV29-1	.	.	TRBJ1-1	12	TGCAGCGCCTTACCCTCCGGGCTACAAGCTTTCTTT	CSALPSGLQAFF
TRBV7-2	.	.	TRBJ2-1	11	TGTGCCAGCAGCTCCCGGTTTAGGCAGTTCTTC	CASSSRFRQFF
TRBV6-2/TRBV6-3	.	many	TRBJ2-3	16	TGTGCCAGCACTAGGACGACATTTGCCCGTGGAAATACGCAGTATTTT	CASTRTTFARGNTQYF
TRBV6-6	.	few	TRBJ1-1	14	TGTGCCAGCAGACAGCCAGGGGACGGAACTGAAGCTTTCTTT	CASRQPGDGTEAFF
TRBV21-1	.	many	TRBJ2-7	15	TGTGCCAGCAGCAAAGGGGACGTAGGGGCCTACGAGCAGTACTTC	CASSKGDVGAYEQYF
TRBV2	.	many	TRBJ2-3	13	TGTGCGACCCTAGCCCAAGAGACGGATACGCAGTATTTT	CATLAQETDTQYF